This TCR beta chain was captured in a study of blood T cell repertoires in COVID-19 (TCRdb year 2020). Context from the whole study: Samples covering the acute and convalescent phases of COVID-19 were provided by collaborators in the United States, Italy and Spain. Deeply sampled blood TCRbeta repertoires from subjects exposed to, actively infected with, or recovered from COVID-19 were included in the dataset. A freely available public database, intended as a resource for researchers studying the immune response to SARS-CoV-2, is where the repertoires were released. Sample metadata almost always included a de-identified subject ID, COVID-19 status, age in years and sex. Where available, HLA class I and class II types were obtained from metadata supplied by the sample provider rather than from assay-based typing. The material from the prospective study consisted of cDNA or gDNA derived from T cells, B-cell-depleted T cells, or PBMCs. Samples were obtained from the ongoing ImmuneRACE study (first 160 participants) and from 1,254 subjects provided by 6 global collaborators. Study-wide findings and limitations: The amount of clinical and demographic metadata varied by source and participant and was provided uncurated.

TCRbeta CDR3 regions were amplified from genomic DNA by means of the immunoSEQ Assay, a bias-controlled multiplex PCR. The authors processed their data as follows. Nucleated cell counts per sample were estimated from amplification of reference gene primers within the assay. To quantify the absolute abundance of each unique TCRbeta CDR3 rearrangement, sequence reads were collapsed and filtered. For each sample, productive Simpson clonality was calculated as the square root of Simpson's diversity index over productive rearrangements. The source is immuneACCESS, and TCRdb retained only in-frame sequences with V and J called. Part of the clones is not carried over; for the studies checked, unresolved V genes explain less than half of this, and the remainder is unexplained. V, J and clone size were drawn from that table, and D and trimming were deduced from the DNA. This sample has around 330,000 clones in its table, and around 90% of those were observed once. Approximately 5% of the sample is held by the ten biggest clonotypes.

Looking up the germline V gene yields CDR1 MDHEN and CDR2 SYDVKM. From the cysteine through the phenylalanine, the CDR3 covers 16 amino acids. Of the read, only the CDR3 DNA is kept; its 48 bases are in frame from base 1. Enrolling through a virtual design, the prospective study's participants ranged in age from roughly 18 to 90 years and lived across 24 United States geographic areas. In the prospective study, cohorts were assigned on the basis of participant-reported clinical history obtained from a screening survey and a study questionnaire. For ImmuneRACE Cohort 3, a participant was defined as recovered based on two consecutive negative NP/OP PCR tests, clearance by a healthcare professional, or resolution of symptoms. Each participant in the prospective study had whole blood, serum and a nasopharyngeal or oropharyngeal swab collected by mobile phlebotomists. Participants in the prospective study had the option to provide additional blood draws and questionnaires over a roughly 2-month period. Before DNA extraction, blood samples from the prospective study were shipped at room temperature or frozen.

About this clone itself: No antigen is known for it. Sequence at one end of the junction differs from germline and may be a read error.

This chain joins TRBV28 to TRBJ2-1, with no confidently assigned D gene. Source material: PBMCs or T cells enriched from blood (not recorded which). This receptor was obtained from a man aged 60 to 75 who had recovered from COVID-19. The base sequence is TGTGCCAGCAGTTTAATCGGAGTGGCCTCCCACAATGAGCAGTTCTTC. The encoded protein is CASSLIGVASHNEQFF. Reference TRBV28 and TRBJ2-1 proteins supply the regions before and after the CDR3; the full variable domain is: DVKVTQSSRYLVKRTGEKVFLECVQDMDHENMFWYRQDPGLGLRLIYFSYDVKMKEKGDIPEGYSVSREKKERFSLILESASTNQTSMYLCASSLIGVASHNEQFFGPGTRLTVL.